The entry that follows covers one T cell receptor (beta chain) sequence. Participant-reported clinical history was the basis for cohort assignment. Repertoires were generated with immunoSEQ multiplex PCR, while TCRdb's copy carries only in-frame clones and drops some. Counted here are around 220,000 clones, 80% occurring once; the ten biggest clones make up approximately 7.4%. This specimen comes from a study of blood T cell repertoires in COVID-19. The sequence was collected from a woman aged 40 to 55 with acute COVID-19. Sequencing was done on a sample of PBMCs or T cells enriched from blood (not recorded which).

CDR3 amino acids: CASSRRGKQFF. The CDR3, as DNA: TGTGCCAGCAGCCGGAGGGGTAAGCAGTTCTTC. The J gene is TRBJ2-1, the V gene TRBV14; perhaps TRBD2 as D (6 bases). Germline-derived CDR1 and CDR2 are SGHDN and FVKESK. This CDR3 comprises 11 residues. With 4 bases removed from V and 11 bases from J, the gap between germline ends came to 9 bases.